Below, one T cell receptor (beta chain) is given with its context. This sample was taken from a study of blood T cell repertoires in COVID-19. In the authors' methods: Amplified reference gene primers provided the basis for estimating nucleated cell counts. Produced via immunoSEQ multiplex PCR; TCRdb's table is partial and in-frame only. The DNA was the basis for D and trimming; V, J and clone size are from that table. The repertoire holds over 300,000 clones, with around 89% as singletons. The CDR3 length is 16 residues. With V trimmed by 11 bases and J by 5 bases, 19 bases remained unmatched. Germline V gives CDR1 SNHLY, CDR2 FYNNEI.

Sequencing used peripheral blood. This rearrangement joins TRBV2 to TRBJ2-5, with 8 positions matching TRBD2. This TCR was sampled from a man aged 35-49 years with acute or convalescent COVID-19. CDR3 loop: CAYTVAPGGLEETQYF. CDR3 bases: TGTGCCTATACAGTGGCCCCGGGGGGGCTAGAGGAGACCCAGTACTTC. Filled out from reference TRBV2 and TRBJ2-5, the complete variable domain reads EPEVTQTPSHQVTQMGQEVILRCVPISNHLYFYWYRQILGQKVEFLVSFYNNEISEKSEIFDDQFSVERPDGSNFTLKIRSTKLEDSAMYFCAYTVAPGGLEETQYFGPGTRLLVL.